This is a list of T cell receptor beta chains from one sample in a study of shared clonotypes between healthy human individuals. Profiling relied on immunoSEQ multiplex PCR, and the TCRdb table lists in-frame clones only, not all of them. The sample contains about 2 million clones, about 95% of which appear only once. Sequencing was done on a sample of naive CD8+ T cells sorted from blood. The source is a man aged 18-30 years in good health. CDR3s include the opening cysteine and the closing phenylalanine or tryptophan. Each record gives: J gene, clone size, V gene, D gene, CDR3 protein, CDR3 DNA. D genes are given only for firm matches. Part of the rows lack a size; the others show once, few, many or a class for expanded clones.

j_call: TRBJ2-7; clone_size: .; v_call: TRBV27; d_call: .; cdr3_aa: CASSTKGTYYEQYF; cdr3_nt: TGTGCCAGCAGCACGAAGGGGACCTACTACGAGCAGTACTTC
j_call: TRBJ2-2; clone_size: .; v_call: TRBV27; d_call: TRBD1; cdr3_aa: CASSLDPGQENTGELFF; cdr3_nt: TGTGCCAGCAGTTTAGATCCGGGACAGGAGAACACCGGGGAGCTGTTTTTT
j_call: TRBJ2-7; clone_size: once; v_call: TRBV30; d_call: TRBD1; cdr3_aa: CAVDRSSYEQYF; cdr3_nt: TGTGCCGTGGACAGGAGCTCCTACGAGCAGTACTTC
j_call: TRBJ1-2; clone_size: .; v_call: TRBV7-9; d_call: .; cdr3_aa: CASSYDMITNYGYTF; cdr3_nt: TGTGCCAGCAGCTACGACATGATTACTAACTATGGCTACACCTTC
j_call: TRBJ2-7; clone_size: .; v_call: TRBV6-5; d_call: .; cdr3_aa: CASRGPGLEQYF; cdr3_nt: TGTGCCAGCAGGGGGCCGGGACTTGAGCAGTACTTC
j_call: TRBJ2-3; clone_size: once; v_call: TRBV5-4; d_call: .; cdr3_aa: CASSSRNTDTQYF; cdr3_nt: TGTGCCAGCAGCTCCCGCAACACAGATACGCAGTATTTT
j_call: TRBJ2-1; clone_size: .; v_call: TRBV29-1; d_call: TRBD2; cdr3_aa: CSVEGSGRGLNEQFF; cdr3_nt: TGCAGCGTTGAAGGTAGCGGGAGGGGTCTAAATGAGCAGTTCTTC
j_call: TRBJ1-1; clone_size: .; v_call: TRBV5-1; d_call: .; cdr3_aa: CASSEQRTNTEAFF; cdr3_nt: TGCGCCAGCAGCGAACAGAGGACGAACACTGAAGCTTTCTTT
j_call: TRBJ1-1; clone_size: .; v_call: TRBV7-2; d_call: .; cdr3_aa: CASSFIVWGETEAFF; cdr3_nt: TGTGCCAGCAGCTTTATTGTCTGGGGGGAGACTGAAGCTTTCTTT
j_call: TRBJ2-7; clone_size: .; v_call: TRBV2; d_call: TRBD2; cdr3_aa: CASSGTSGDEQYF; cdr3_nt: TGTGCCAGCAGTGGGACTAGCGGGGACGAGCAGTACTTC
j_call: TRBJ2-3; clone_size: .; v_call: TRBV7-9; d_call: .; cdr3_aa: CASSPYPGRTDTQYF; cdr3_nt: TGTGCCAGCAGCCCCTATCCGGGTCGCACAGATACGCAGTATTTT
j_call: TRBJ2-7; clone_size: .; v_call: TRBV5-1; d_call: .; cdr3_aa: CASSLGGTYEQYF; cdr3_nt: TGCGCCAGCAGCTTGGGGGGAACCTACGAGCAGTACTTC
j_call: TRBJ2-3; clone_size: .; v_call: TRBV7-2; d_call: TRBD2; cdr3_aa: CASSPWEAGGGDTQYF; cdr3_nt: TGTGCCAGCAGCCCCTGGGAAGCGGGGGGTGGAGATACGCAGTATTTT
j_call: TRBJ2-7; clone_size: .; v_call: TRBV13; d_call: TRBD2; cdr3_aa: CASSPTSGSWEQYF; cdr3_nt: TGTGCCAGCAGCCCGACTAGCGGGAGTTGGGAGCAGTACTTC
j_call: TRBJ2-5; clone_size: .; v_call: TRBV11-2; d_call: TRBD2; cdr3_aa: CASSTWTSGEETQYF; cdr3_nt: TGTGCCAGCAGCACTTGGACTAGCGGGGAAGAGACCCAGTACTTC
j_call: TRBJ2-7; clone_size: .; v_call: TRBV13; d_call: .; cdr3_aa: CASSPGSYEQYF; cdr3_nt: TGTGCCAGCAGCCCAGGCTCCTACGAGCAGTACTTC
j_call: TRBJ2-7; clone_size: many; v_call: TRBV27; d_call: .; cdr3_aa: CASSPRMFGAYEQYF; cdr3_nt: TGTGCCAGCAGTCCAAGGATGTTTGGGGCTTACGAGCAGTACTTC
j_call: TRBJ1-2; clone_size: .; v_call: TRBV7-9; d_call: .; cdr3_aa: CASSPETPNYGYTF; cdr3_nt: TGTGCCAGCAGCCCAGAGACACCGAACTATGGCTACACCTTC
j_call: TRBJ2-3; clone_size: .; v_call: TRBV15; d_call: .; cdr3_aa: CATSRDSARDPTAPDTQYF; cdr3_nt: TGTGCCACCAGCAGAGATAGTGCCCGGGATCCCACCGCGCCAGATACGCAGTATTTT
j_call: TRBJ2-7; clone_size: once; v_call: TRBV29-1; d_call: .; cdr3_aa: CSVEGVGSSYEQYF; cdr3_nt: TGCAGCGTTGAAGGGGTAGGTTCCTCCTACGAGCAGTACTTC
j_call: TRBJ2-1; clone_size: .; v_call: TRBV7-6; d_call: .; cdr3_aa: CASSLAGDREQFF; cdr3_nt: TGTGCCAGCAGCTTAGCTGGGGATCGGGAGCAGTTCTTC
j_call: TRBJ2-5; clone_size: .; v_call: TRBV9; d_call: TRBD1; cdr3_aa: CASSGGQGEPQETQYF; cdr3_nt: TGTGCCAGCAGCGGGGGACAGGGCGAACCCCAAGAGACCCAGTACTTC
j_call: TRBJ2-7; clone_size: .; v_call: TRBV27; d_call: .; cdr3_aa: CASRDDPGIGSYEQYF; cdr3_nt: TGTGCCAGCAGAGACGACCCAGGGATTGGCTCCTACGAGCAGTACTTC
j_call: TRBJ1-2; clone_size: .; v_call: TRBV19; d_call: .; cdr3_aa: CASSREGTNANYGYTF; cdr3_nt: TGTGCCAGTAGTAGGGAAGGGACAAACGCTAACTATGGCTACACCTTC
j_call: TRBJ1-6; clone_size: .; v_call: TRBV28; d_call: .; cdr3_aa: CASRRRTDYNSPLHF; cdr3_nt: TGTGCCAGCAGAAGACGGACGGACTATAATTCACCCCTCCACTTT
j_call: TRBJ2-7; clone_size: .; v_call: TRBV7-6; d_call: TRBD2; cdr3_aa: CASSPSGGGSYEQYF; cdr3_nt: TGTGCCAGCAGCCCCTCGGGAGGTGGGTCCTACGAGCAGTACTTC
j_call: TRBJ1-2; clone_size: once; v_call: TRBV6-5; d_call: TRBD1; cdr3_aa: CASSPGTGLHGYTF; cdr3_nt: TGTGCCAGCAGCCCCGGGACAGGGTTACATGGCTACACCTTC
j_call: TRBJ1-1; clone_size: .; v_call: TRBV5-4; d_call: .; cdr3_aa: CASSFRGSAEAFF; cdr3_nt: TGTGCCAGCAGCTTCCGGGGTAGTGCTGAAGCTTTCTTT
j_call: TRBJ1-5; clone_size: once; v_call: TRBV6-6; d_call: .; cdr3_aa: CASSQSPWDSNQPQHF; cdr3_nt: TGTGCCAGCAGCCAAAGCCCGTGGGATAGCAATCAGCCCCAGCATTTT
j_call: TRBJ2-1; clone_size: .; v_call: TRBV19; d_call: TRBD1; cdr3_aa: CASSAPPDRGDYNEQFF; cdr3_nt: TGTGCCAGTAGTGCCCCCCCTGACAGGGGGGACTACAATGAGCAGTTCTTC
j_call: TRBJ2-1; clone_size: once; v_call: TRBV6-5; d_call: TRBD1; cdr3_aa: CASSPGQGNEQFF; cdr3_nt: TGTGCCAGCAGTCCCGGACAGGGAAATGAGCAGTTCTTC
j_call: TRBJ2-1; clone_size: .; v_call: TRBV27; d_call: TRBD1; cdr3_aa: CASSPGTGGNEQFF; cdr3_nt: TGTGCCTCCTCACCCGGGACAGGGGGTAATGAGCAGTTCTTC